Listed below are T cell receptor beta chains from one sample, sequenced in a study of T cell responses to AZD1222 COVID-19 vaccine. Sequencing used immunoSEQ multiplex PCR; TCRdb keeps in-frame clones, though not all of them. This table has over 95,000 clones, about 88% appearing once. The input for sequencing was peripheral blood, taken 28 days after the second AZD1222 dose. These receptors were obtained from an adult who received the AZD1222 COVID-19 vaccine. The CDR3 runs from the conserved cysteine through the conserved F or W. Each record gives: V gene, clone size, J gene, D gene, CDR3 DNA, CDR3 protein. D genes are given only for firm matches. Clone size, where shown, is once, few, many, or a class for clones that have expanded.

V gene: TRBV12-5
clone size: -
J gene: TRBJ1-1
D gene: -
CDR3 DNA: TGTGCTAGTGGTTTGGAGGGTACCACTGAAGCTTTCTTT
CDR3 protein: CASGLEGTTEAFF

V gene: TRBV19
clone size: -
J gene: TRBJ1-6
D gene: -
CDR3 DNA: TGTGCCAGTAGCGATCCGTCGGGCCCCCCCCTCCACTTT
CDR3 protein: CASSDPSGPPLHF

V gene: TRBV2
clone size: -
J gene: TRBJ2-1
D gene: -
CDR3 DNA: TGTGCCAGCATCCCGGTGGGGGGGCGGGAGCAGTTCTTC
CDR3 protein: CASIPVGGREQFF

V gene: TRBV11-2
clone size: -
J gene: TRBJ2-7
D gene: -
CDR3 DNA: TGTGCCAGCAGCTCAGGACGGGGAGAGCAGTACTTC
CDR3 protein: CASSSGRGEQYF

V gene: TRBV7-9
clone size: -
J gene: TRBJ2-5
D gene: TRBD2
CDR3 DNA: TGTGCCAGCAGCTCCCCCTCGGGGGGGGCTGGGGAGACCCAGTACTTC
CDR3 protein: CASSSPSGGAGETQYF

V gene: TRBV6-2/TRBV6-3
clone size: -
J gene: TRBJ2-6
D gene: TRBD1
CDR3 DNA: TGTGCCAGCAGTTACTCCACCCCCGGGACAGGGTTCGTCCTGACTTTC
CDR3 protein: CASSYSTPGTGFVLTF

V gene: TRBV9
clone size: -
J gene: TRBJ2-3
D gene: TRBD2
CDR3 DNA: TGTGCCAGCAGCGTAGCGGGAGGTAACACAGATACGCAGTATTTT
CDR3 protein: CASSVAGGNTDTQYF

V gene: TRBV28
clone size: -
J gene: TRBJ1-2
D gene: -
CDR3 DNA: TGTGCCAGCAGAGAGGGCGGTACGGGCTACACCTTC
CDR3 protein: CASREGGTGYTF

V gene: TRBV19
clone size: -
J gene: TRBJ2-3
D gene: -
CDR3 DNA: TGTGCCAGTAGTGACCGGGGGGCGAGGTATGAGACGCAGTATTTT
CDR3 protein: CASSDRGARYETQYF

V gene: TRBV10-3
clone size: -
J gene: TRBJ2-3
D gene: -
CDR3 DNA: TGTGCCATCAAGCGGACTCTCTCCGATACGCAGTATTTT
CDR3 protein: CAIKRTLSDTQYF

V gene: TRBV6-5
clone size: -
J gene: TRBJ2-7
D gene: -
CDR3 DNA: TGTGCCAGCCGCCCGATCTACTCCTACGAGCAGTACTTC
CDR3 protein: CASRPIYSYEQYF

V gene: TRBV7-9
clone size: once
J gene: TRBJ2-1
D gene: -
CDR3 DNA: TGTGCCAGCAGCGGCCCAAGAGGGACACCAGGACTATACAATGAGCAGTTCTTC
CDR3 protein: CASSGPRGTPGLYNEQFF

V gene: TRBV3-1/TRBV3-2
clone size: once
J gene: TRBJ1-1
D gene: -
CDR3 DNA: TGTGCCAGCAGCCAAGCTTACCGGACTGAAGCTTTCTTT
CDR3 protein: CASSQAYRTEAFF

V gene: TRBV19
clone size: -
J gene: TRBJ1-2
D gene: -
CDR3 DNA: TGTGCCAGTAGTATAGAGGCGGATTCGGACGGCTACACCTTC
CDR3 protein: CASSIEADSDGYTF

V gene: TRBV27
clone size: -
J gene: TRBJ2-1
D gene: -
CDR3 DNA: TGTGCCAGCAGCCTCAGGGTGGGTGAGCAGTTCTTC
CDR3 protein: CASSLRVGEQFF

V gene: TRBV18
clone size: -
J gene: TRBJ2-7
D gene: -
CDR3 DNA: TGTGCCAGCTCACCAGGAGGAGACTACGAGCAGTACTTC
CDR3 protein: CASSPGGDYEQYF

V gene: TRBV20-1
clone size: -
J gene: TRBJ2-5
D gene: -
CDR3 DNA: TGCAGTGCACGAAAACAAGAGACCCAGTACTTC
CDR3 protein: CSARKQETQYF

V gene: TRBV10-2
clone size: few
J gene: TRBJ1-5
D gene: -
CDR3 DNA: TGCGCCAGCAGTGTTTCGGGACGCAATCAGCCCCAGCATTTT
CDR3 protein: CASSVSGRNQPQHF

V gene: TRBV5-1
clone size: -
J gene: TRBJ1-2
D gene: TRBD1
CDR3 DNA: TGCGCCAGCAGCTCTACCGGACAGGGGTTAGAGGGCTACACCTTC
CDR3 protein: CASSSTGQGLEGYTF

V gene: TRBV19
clone size: -
J gene: TRBJ1-1
D gene: -
CDR3 DNA: TGTGCCAGTAGTATTTTCACTGAAGCTTTCTTT
CDR3 protein: CASSIFTEAFF

V gene: TRBV27
clone size: -
J gene: TRBJ1-5
D gene: -
CDR3 DNA: TGTGCCAGCAGTTTATTTGGGGGGCCCCAGCATTTT
CDR3 protein: CASSLFGGPQHF

V gene: TRBV13
clone size: -
J gene: TRBJ2-3
D gene: -
CDR3 DNA: TGTGCCAGCAGTGGCCTACCTCGAGGGGCGCAGTATTTT
CDR3 protein: CASSGLPRGAQYF

V gene: TRBV19
clone size: few
J gene: TRBJ2-2
D gene: TRBD2
CDR3 DNA: TGTGCCAGTAGTGTCGGGACTAGCGGGACGAACACCGGGGAGCTGTTTTTT
CDR3 protein: CASSVGTSGTNTGELFF

V gene: TRBV5-1
clone size: -
J gene: TRBJ2-7
D gene: -
CDR3 DNA: TGCGCCAGCAGCTTGAGGGGCCGAGACGAGCAGTACTTC
CDR3 protein: CASSLRGRDEQYF

V gene: TRBV4-1
clone size: -
J gene: TRBJ1-3
D gene: -
CDR3 DNA: TGCGCCAGCAGCCAAGGTACAGGCTCTGGAAACACCATATATTTT
CDR3 protein: CASSQGTGSGNTIYF

V gene: TRBV12-5
clone size: -
J gene: TRBJ1-2
D gene: -
CDR3 DNA: TGTGCTAGTGGTTTTAACGCCCGGCATGGCTACACCTTC
CDR3 protein: CASGFNARHGYTF

V gene: TRBV6-5
clone size: once
J gene: TRBJ2-6
D gene: -
CDR3 DNA: TGTGCCAGCAGTTACGAGCATTCTGGGGCCAACGTCCTGACTTTC
CDR3 protein: CASSYEHSGANVLTF

V gene: TRBV9
clone size: -
J gene: TRBJ2-3
D gene: TRBD2
CDR3 DNA: TGTGCCAGCACCGGACTTTTCTTAGCGGGGGGGCGGGCGGATACGCAGTATTTT
CDR3 protein: CASTGLFLAGGRADTQYF

V gene: TRBV5-5
clone size: -
J gene: TRBJ1-2
D gene: TRBD1
CDR3 DNA: TGTGCCAGCAGCTATGGACAGGGTAACTATGGCTACACCTTC
CDR3 protein: CASSYGQGNYGYTF

V gene: TRBV5-1
clone size: -
J gene: TRBJ1-4
D gene: TRBD1
CDR3 DNA: TGCGCCAGCAGCACCGGGGACAGGGGAGCTAATGAAAAACTGTTTTTT
CDR3 protein: CASSTGDRGANEKLFF

V gene: TRBV6-2/TRBV6-3
clone size: -
J gene: TRBJ2-2
D gene: -
CDR3 DNA: TGTGCCAGCAGTCGGCTTATCCCGCAGGGCGAGCTGTTTTTT
CDR3 protein: CASSRLIPQGELFF

V gene: TRBV3-1/TRBV3-2
clone size: -
J gene: TRBJ2-1
D gene: TRBD1
CDR3 DNA: TGTGCCAGCCTCCTTTCCGGGACAGGGGGGCAGAATGAGGGGCAGTTCTTC
CDR3 protein: CASLLSGTGGQNEGQFF

V gene: TRBV7-2
clone size: once
J gene: TRBJ2-3
D gene: -
CDR3 DNA: TGTGCCAGCAGCTCCCGAGTTCACACAGATACGCAGTATTTT
CDR3 protein: CASSSRVHTDTQYF

V gene: TRBV21-1
clone size: -
J gene: TRBJ2-2
D gene: -
CDR3 DNA: TGTGCCAGCATGAGGACTAGCGGGGCGACCGGGGAGCTGTTTTTT
CDR3 protein: CASMRTSGATGELFF

V gene: TRBV3-1/TRBV3-2
clone size: -
J gene: TRBJ1-3
D gene: -
CDR3 DNA: TGTGCCAGCAGCCAACTACCCAGGGTTGGGGGGTTTGGAAACACCATATATTTT
CDR3 protein: CASSQLPRVGGFGNTIYF

V gene: TRBV7-9
clone size: -
J gene: TRBJ1-4
D gene: -
CDR3 DNA: TGTGCCAGCAGCTCGGGAGGGCCGGGGGAAAAACTGTTTTTT
CDR3 protein: CASSSGGPGEKLFF

V gene: TRBV18
clone size: -
J gene: TRBJ2-7
D gene: -
CDR3 DNA: TGTGCCAGCTCACCACCAGGGCCCTACGAGCAGTACTTC
CDR3 protein: CASSPPGPYEQYF

V gene: TRBV6-5
clone size: -
J gene: TRBJ1-1
D gene: -
CDR3 DNA: TGTGCCAGCACCCCCGGACGGGGCAGGGAAGCTTTCTTT
CDR3 protein: CASTPGRGREAFF

V gene: TRBV5-5
clone size: once
J gene: TRBJ1-3
D gene: -
CDR3 DNA: TGTGCCAGCAGCTTTGGCAGCTCTGGAAACACCATATATTTT
CDR3 protein: CASSFGSSGNTIYF

V gene: TRBV29-1
clone size: -
J gene: TRBJ2-7
D gene: -
CDR3 DNA: TGCAGCGTTAAGCGGGCACCTACGGGGGAGCAGTACTTC
CDR3 protein: CSVKRAPTGEQYF

V gene: TRBV3-1/TRBV3-2
clone size: -
J gene: TRBJ2-7
D gene: TRBD2
CDR3 DNA: TGTGCCAGCAGCCCTAGCGGGAGTGGTTCCTACGAGCAGTACTTC
CDR3 protein: CASSPSGSGSYEQYF

V gene: TRBV7-8
clone size: -
J gene: TRBJ2-5
D gene: -
CDR3 DNA: TGTGCCAGCCACAATCCTGGGGGAGAGACCCAGTACTTC
CDR3 protein: CASHNPGGETQYF

V gene: TRBV18
clone size: -
J gene: TRBJ2-7
D gene: -
CDR3 DNA: TGTGCCAGCTCACCACCGGGAGGCGGGGAGCAGTACTTC
CDR3 protein: CASSPPGGGEQYF

V gene: TRBV30
clone size: -
J gene: TRBJ1-2
D gene: -
CDR3 DNA: TGTGCCTGGAGTGCGGGAGGTTACTATGGCTACACCTTC
CDR3 protein: CAWSAGGYYGYTF

V gene: TRBV18
clone size: -
J gene: TRBJ2-7
D gene: -
CDR3 DNA: TGTGCCAGCTCACCAGGCCTCAGCGGAGGGGCCTACGAGCAGTACTTC
CDR3 protein: CASSPGLSGGAYEQYF

V gene: TRBV5-5
clone size: -
J gene: TRBJ2-2
D gene: -
CDR3 DNA: TGTGCCGTATCCTTTGGGGTCGACACCGGGGAGCTGTTTTTT
CDR3 protein: CAVSFGVDTGELFF

V gene: TRBV12-3/TRBV12-4
clone size: -
J gene: TRBJ2-7
D gene: -
CDR3 DNA: TGTGCCAGCAGCACAGGGAGCTCCTACGAGCAGTACTTC
CDR3 protein: CASSTGSSYEQYF

V gene: TRBV11-2
clone size: -
J gene: TRBJ1-4
D gene: TRBD1
CDR3 DNA: TGTGCCAGCAGCCGCGGACAGGCTAATGAAAAACTGTTTTTT
CDR3 protein: CASSRGQANEKLFF

V gene: TRBV7-2
clone size: few
J gene: TRBJ1-1
D gene: -
CDR3 DNA: TGTGCCTCCGGTTTCCTAAACACTGAAGCTTTCTTT
CDR3 protein: CASGFLNTEAFF

V gene: TRBV18
clone size: -
J gene: TRBJ1-3
D gene: -
CDR3 DNA: TGTGCCAGCTCACCTTCTGTCGGGGGAGACACCATATATTTT
CDR3 protein: CASSPSVGGDTIYF

V gene: TRBV9
clone size: -
J gene: TRBJ1-2
D gene: -
CDR3 DNA: TGTGCCAGCAGCGTAGAAGGGACACAATATGGCTACACCTTC
CDR3 protein: CASSVEGTQYGYTF

V gene: TRBV11-2
clone size: -
J gene: TRBJ1-2
D gene: TRBD1
CDR3 DNA: TGTGCCAGCAGCCCCGGGACAGCCTATGGCTACACCTTC
CDR3 protein: CASSPGTAYGYTF

V gene: TRBV5-1
clone size: few
J gene: TRBJ1-1
D gene: -
CDR3 DNA: TGCGCCAGCAGCTTGATAGGGACCACTGAAGCTTTCTTT
CDR3 protein: CASSLIGTTEAFF

V gene: TRBV5-6
clone size: -
J gene: TRBJ2-5
D gene: -
CDR3 DNA: TGTGCCAGCAGCCTCGACAGCAGCCGTCAAGAGACCCAGTACTTC
CDR3 protein: CASSLDSSRQETQYF

V gene: TRBV30
clone size: -
J gene: TRBJ1-5
D gene: TRBD1
CDR3 DNA: TGTGCCTGGAGTCTCGGACAGGGTGGTCAGCCCCAGCATTTT
CDR3 protein: CAWSLGQGGQPQHF

V gene: TRBV4-1
clone size: -
J gene: TRBJ2-5
D gene: -
CDR3 DNA: TGCGCCAGCAGCCTTTCCGAGCGGGCATCAGAGACCCAGTACTTC
CDR3 protein: CASSLSERASETQYF

V gene: TRBV10-2
clone size: -
J gene: TRBJ2-3
D gene: TRBD1
CDR3 DNA: TGCGCCAGCAGCGACAGGGGAAGCACAGATACGCAGTATTTT
CDR3 protein: CASSDRGSTDTQYF

V gene: TRBV18
clone size: -
J gene: TRBJ1-5
D gene: -
CDR3 DNA: TGTGCCAGCTCGGGCAGCGATAGCAATCAGCCCCAGCATTTT
CDR3 protein: CASSGSDSNQPQHF

V gene: TRBV19
clone size: -
J gene: TRBJ2-3
D gene: TRBD1
CDR3 DNA: TGTGCCAGTAGAACAGGGGGCCAGGATACGCAGTATTTT
CDR3 protein: CASRTGGQDTQYF